The 31 T cell receptor beta chains reported below all come from one sample, sequenced in a study of cytomegalovirus exposure and HLA in healthy donors. The PCR had 60 Vbeta and 13 Jbeta primers. The assay was immunoSEQ multiplex PCR, and TCRdb's table has in-frame clones only and misses some. The data show approximately 190,000 clones, with over 65% seen just once and roughly 2.6% held by the top ten. The sequenced material came from PBMCs. Every receptor here comes from a woman between 50 and 59 years old in good health and CMV-seropositive.

This clone was observed a few times. The chain joins TRBV5-4 to TRBJ2-5; 8 positions agree with TRBD2. V dropped 3 bases and J dropped 5; count of bases not matched to a gene: 18. The CDR3 is made up of 18 amino acids. Germline CDR1 and CDR2: SGHNT and YYREEE (reference sequence). CDR3 in amino acids: CASSSPRAGGSLGETQYF. The CDR3 DNA reads as TGTGCCAGCAGCTCCCCTAGGGCGGGGGGCTCTCTGGGGGAGACCCAGTACTTC.

This chain links TRBV19 with TRBJ1-5; D is possibly TRBD1 (6 bases). The CDR3 length is 14 residues. The V and J ends lost 5 bases and 6 bases respectively, with 14 bases between them. Germline CDR1 reads LNHDA; CDR2 reads SQIVND (reference sequence). CDR3 bases: TGTGCCAGTAGTCCGGACAGTTCGAGTCAGCCCCAGCATTTT. Its protein is CASSPDSSSQPQHF.

This sequence joins TRBV2 and TRBJ2-4; D gene ambiguous. Germline assignment: CDR1 SNHLY and CDR2 FYNNEI. This CDR3 has 14 residues. Trimming removed 3 bases from V and 6 bases from J, with 12 bases in between. CDR3 sequence reads: CASSDDGSLNIQYF. The CDR3, as DNA: TGTGCCAGCAGTGATGACGGGTCTTTAAACATTCAGTACTTC.

Here the CDR3 reads CASSSTGGPQHF. In DNA form, the CDR3 reads TGTGCCAGCAGCTCGACAGGGGGGCCCCAGCATTTT. The J gene is TRBJ1-5, the V gene TRBV5-5, with 9 positions matching TRBD1. The CDR3 sequence is 12 residues long. With V trimmed by 3 bases and J by 9 bases, 1 base remained unmatched. CDR1 and CDR2 (germline): SGHKS, YYEKEE (reference sequence).

The rearrangement uses TRBV19 and TRBJ2-3; weak D call: TRBD1 (7 bases). The CDR3 runs 14 residues. V lost 7 bases to trimming and J lost 5 bases, with 16 bases between them. Germline V gives CDR1 LNHDA, CDR2 SQIVND (reference sequence). The CDR3: CASNKGQGGDTQYF. Written as DNA, the CDR3 is TGTGCCAGTAATAAAGGGCAGGGGGGAGATACGCAGTATTTT.

The DNA for the CDR3 is TGTGCCAGCAGTGGAGCAGGGGGCTTGGTGGAGACCCAGTACTTC. The encoded protein is CASSGAGGLVETQYF. This chain connects TRBV2 to TRBJ2-5, with 8 bases aligning to TRBD1. Germline CDR1 is SNHLY and CDR2 is FYNNEI. Trimming at V came to 4 bases and at J to 5 bases, leaving 9 bases not matched to a gene. The CDR3 has 15 residues. The full variable domain, completed using reference TRBV2 and TRBJ2-5, is EPEVTQTPSHQVTQMGQEVILRCVPISNHLYFYWYRQILGQKVEFLVSFYNNEISEKSEIFDDQFSVERPDGSNFTLKIRSTKLEDSAMYFCASSGAGGLVETQYFGPGTRLLVL.

The rearrangement uses TRBV9 and TRBJ1-4; D perhaps matches TRBD1 (5 bases). V gave up 1 base and J gave up 6 bases, with 13 bases separating them. CDR1 SGDLS and CDR2 YYNGEE come from the germline V gene. CDR3 length equals 15 residues. This chain's CDR3 is CASSVLSGMDEKLFF. The CDR3 DNA sequence: TGTGCCAGCAGCGTATTATCAGGGATGGATGAAAAACTGTTTTTT.

This clone was recorded only once. The CDR3 here is CASSSTGVETQYF. CDR3 DNA sequence: TGCGCCAGCAGCTCGACAGGGGTAGAGACCCAGTACTTC. The chain is built from TRBV5-1 and TRBJ2-5; 8 bases align to TRBD1. Per germline, CDR1 SGHRS and CDR2 YFSETQ. The ends lost 3 bases at V and 4 bases at J; junction bases unmatched: 2. The CDR3 loop spans 13 amino acids.

The chain combines TRBV6-5 with TRBJ2-3; 10 positions agree with TRBD2. Germline-derived CDR1 and CDR2 are MNHEY and SVGAGI. The CDR3 is 14 residues long. V lost 7 bases to trimming and J lost 6 bases; unmatched junction nucleotides: 7. CDR3 protein: CASTVAGGVDTQYF. For the CDR3, the DNA is TGTGCCAGCACGGTAGCGGGGGGTGTGGATACGCAGTATTTT.

This clone was observed a few times. The chain combines TRBV9 with TRBJ1-6; D perhaps matches TRBD1 (6 bases). Germline V lookup: CDR1 SGDLS, CDR2 YYNGEE. The CDR3 runs to 16 residues. V was trimmed by 1 base and J by 3 bases, leaving 11 bases between them. CDR3 nucleotide sequence: TGTGCCAGCAGCGTATCCGGGGACATCTATAATTCACCCCTCCACTTT. It specifies CASSVSGDIYNSPLHF.

The CDR3 reads CATSRAGGGQQYF. In DNA, the CDR3 is TGTGCCACCAGCAGAGCGGGGGGGGGCCAGCAGTATTTT. V usage is TRBV15 and J usage is TRBJ2-3; the match to TRBD2 covers 8 bases. Germline V gene data show CDR1 as LNHNV and CDR2 as YYDKDF (reference sequence). The CDR3 runs 13 residues. Trimming removed 1 base from V and 11 bases from J; junction bases left unmatched: 5.

The chain is built from TRBV2 and TRBJ1-6, with a tentative D call TRBD1 (5 bases). Per the germline V gene, CDR1 is SNHLY and CDR2 is FYNNEI. The CDR3 consists of 13 residues. Trimming removed 3 bases from V and 10 bases from J, with 10 bases in between. The CDR3 here is CASSDREGSPLHF. The CDR3 nucleotides are TGTGCCAGCAGTGACAGGGAGGGCTCACCCCTCCACTTT.

With respect to this clone: The same CDR3 arises from other DNA sequences in this sample as well. The rearrangement links TRBV9 to TRBJ2-1; TRBD2 aligns across 8 bases. From germline, CDR1 is SGDLS and CDR2 YYNGEE. Losses at the gene ends were 0 bases for V and 2 bases for J; bases not matched to a gene: 1. This CDR3 is 15 amino acids long. The CDR3 DNA is TGTGCCAGCAGCGTAGGCGGGGGGCCCTACAATGAGCAGTTCTTC. The encoded protein is CASSVGGGPYNEQFF.

The chain uses TRBV19 and TRBJ2-7; 9 nucleotides agree with TRBD1. This CDR3 region has 15 residues. The trim removed 4 bases at V and 5 bases at J, leaving 9 bases unmatched. Germline values: CDR1 LNHDA, CDR2 SQIVND (reference sequence). The CDR3 DNA sequence: TGTGCCAGTAGTAAGCGTCCGGGACAGGGCCACGAGCAGTACTTC. Its protein is CASSKRPGQGHEQYF. The whole variable domain, remainder taken from reference TRBV19 and TRBJ2-7, is DGGITQSPKYLFRKEGQNVTLSCEQNLNHDAMYWYRQDPGQGLRLIYYSQIVNDFQKGDIAEGYSVSREKKESFPLTVTSAQKNPTAFYLCASSKRPGQGHEQYFGPGTRLTVT.

V usage is TRBV19 and J usage is TRBJ1-2; possibly TRBD1 for D (6 bases). CDR3 size: 13 residues. V lost 9 bases, J lost 1 base, and 12 bases lay in between. Germline CDR1 and CDR2: LNHDA and SQIVND (reference sequence). DNA of the CDR3: TGTGCCAGCCTCGACAGGAATAACTATGGCTACACCTTC. The encoded protein is CASLDRNNYGYTF.

In its sample, this clone was seen a few times. The J gene is TRBJ1-1, the V gene TRBV6-5; D unclear. The germline V gene has CDR1 MNHEY and CDR2 SVGAGI. The CDR3 spans 15 residues. V was clipped by 5 bases and J by 0 bases, with 13 bases between them. The CDR3 is CASSLRDLMNTEAFF. Written as DNA, the CDR3 is TGTGCCAGCAGTCTTCGAGATCTGATGAACACTGAAGCTTTCTTT.

The chain recombines TRBV6-6 with TRBJ2-5; 7 bases are a match to TRBD2. CDR1 and CDR2 (germline): MNHNY, SVGAGI (reference sequence). V was clipped by 5 bases and J by 9 bases; unmatched bases: 15. The CDR3 covers 15 residues. The CDR3 is CASSGSGTTIAAQYF. In DNA form, the CDR3 reads TGTGCCAGCAGTGGATCTGGGACTACCATAGCGGCCCAGTACTTC.

The rearrangement uses TRBV2 and TRBJ1-2, with unresolved D. There are 12 residues in the CDR3. Germline CDR1 reads SNHLY; CDR2 reads FYNNEI. The V end was cut by 7 bases, the J end by 8 bases, with 14 bases between. The CDR3 is CASTLYAAGYTF. The CDR3 DNA is TGTGCCAGCACTTTGTACGCGGCCGGCTACACCTTC.

This sequence joins TRBV4-1 and TRBJ1-1; possible D gene TRBD1, 6 bases. The CDR3 covers 18 residues. V lost 4 bases to trimming and J lost 1 base, with 22 bases between them. The germline gives CDR1 MGHRA, CDR2 YSYEKL. The CDR3 loop reads CASSRNAAATGSNTEAFF. CDR3 nucleotide sequence: TGCGCCAGCAGCCGAAACGCAGCGGCGACAGGATCGAACACTGAAGCTTTCTTT.

The V gene is TRBV7-8, the J gene TRBJ1-2; a possible D gene is TRBD1 (6 bases). V shed 5 bases and J shed 0 bases, with 16 bases lying between them. CDR1 is SGHVS and CDR2 is FQNEAQ in the germline V gene. The CDR3 consists of 16 residues. CDR3 sequence: CASSLGTSLANYGYTF. In DNA, the CDR3 is TGTGCCAGCAGCCTGGGGACATCGTTAGCTAACTATGGCTACACCTTC.

The rearrangement joins TRBV4-2 to TRBJ1-5; D gene ambiguous. The CDR3 is made up of 15 amino acids. The V gene lost 2 bases and the J gene lost 0 bases, with 8 bases spanning the gap. The germline V gene encodes CDR1 LGHNA and CDR2 YNFKEQ. CDR3 DNA: TGTGCCAGCAGCCAACACAGAAATAGCAATCAGCCCCAGCATTTT. Translated, it gives CASSQHRNSNQPQHF.

V and J are TRBV19 and TRBJ1-1; possible D gene TRBD1, 5 bases. This CDR3 spans 13 amino acids. Trimming took off 5 bases at V and 7 bases at J, with 14 bases between the two ends. From germline, CDR1 is LNHDA and CDR2 SQIVND (reference sequence). CDR3 sequence: CASSSRASFEAFF. CDR3 coding DNA: TGTGCCAGTAGTTCCAGGGCCTCCTTTGAAGCTTTCTTT.

The V and J genes are TRBV15 and TRBJ2-2, with D perhaps matching TRBD1 (6 bases). Germline values: CDR1 LNHNV, CDR2 YYDKDF (reference sequence). The V end was cut by 0 bases, the J end by 6 bases, with 11 bases between. The CDR3 spans 15 residues. In DNA form, the CDR3 reads TGTGCCACCAGCAGAGATCGCAGGGGACCCGGGGAGCTGTTTTTT. It specifies CATSRDRRGPGELFF.

The CDR3 is CSAYVDRAPGELFF. The DNA for the CDR3 is TGCAGCGCCTATGTGGACAGGGCTCCCGGGGAGCTGTTTTTT. The rearrangement joins TRBV29-1 to TRBJ2-2, with TRBD1 matching 8 bases. The CDR3 runs 14 residues. Per the germline V gene, CDR1 is SQVTM and CDR2 is ANQGSEA. The V and J ends lost 7 bases and 6 bases, in that order; junction bases with no gene match: 10.

In its sample, this clone was seen once. This chain joins TRBV7-9 and TRBJ2-7, with D perhaps matching TRBD2 (5 bases). The CDR3 loop spans 13 amino acids. Germline values: CDR1 SEHNR, CDR2 FQNEAQ (reference sequence). The V and J ends lost 4 bases and 2 bases respectively, with 9 bases between them. The DNA of the CDR3 is TGTGCCAGCAGCTCGGGGATTACCTACGAGCAGTACTTC. Encoded protein: CASSSGITYEQYF.

The CDR3 DNA sequence: TGTGCCAGCAGCTTAATCGGGGGGCCGACCGAGCAGTTCTTC. This sequence encodes CASSLIGGPTEQFF. This chain uses TRBV7-2 with TRBJ2-1, with D perhaps matching TRBD2 (7 bases). Germline V gene data show CDR1 as SGHTA and CDR2 as FQGNSA. The CDR3 length is 14 residues. V lost 2 bases and J lost 10, with 15 bases in between.

CDR3 in DNA: TGTGCCAGCAGCGCCCTACCCTCGGGGGGAGATACGCAGTATTTT. Amino acids: CASSALPSGGDTQYF. The V gene is TRBV9, the J gene TRBJ2-3; 7 nucleotides agree with TRBD2. The CDR3 totals 15 residues. V dropped 3 bases and J dropped 5; count of bases not matched to a gene: 9. CDR1 is SGDLS and CDR2 is YYNGEE in the germline V gene.

The DNA of the CDR3 is TGTGCCACCAGCAGAGATCTAGCGGGGGCTAACACAGATACGCAGTATTTT. It translates to CATSRDLAGANTDTQYF. The genes are TRBV15 and TRBJ2-3; 10 bases agree with TRBD2. The CDR3 extends over 17 amino acids. V gave up 0 bases and J gave up 2 bases; unmatched junction bases: 5. Germline V gene data show CDR1 as LNHNV and CDR2 as YYDKDF (reference sequence).

This clone was detected only once. This rearrangement joins TRBV30 to TRBJ1-1; 7 nucleotides agree with TRBD1. The V gene end was trimmed by 3 bases and the J gene end by 6 bases; junction bases not matched to a gene: 7. The CDR3 sequence is 13 residues long. From germline, CDR1 is GTSNPN and CDR2 SVGIG (reference sequence). This CDR3 reads CAWSQAQGSEAFF. The CDR3 nucleotides read TGTGCCTGGAGCCAAGCACAGGGGTCTGAAGCTTTCTTT.

The chain uses TRBV11-2 and TRBJ2-5; possible D gene TRBD2, 6 bases. V lost 8 bases, J lost 2 bases, and 15 bases lay in between. The CDR3 loop spans 14 amino acids. The germline CDR1 and CDR2 sequences are SGHAT and FQNNGV. The CDR3 coding sequence is TGTGCCAGCGGCTACTACGGGGGTCAAGAGACCCAGTACTTC. This sequence encodes CASGYYGGQETQYF.

The genes are TRBV5-1 and TRBJ2-6; TRBD2 is a possible D gene (6 bases). Germline CDR1 is SGHRS and CDR2 is YFSETQ. This CDR3 has 18 amino acids. V lost 4 bases, J lost 1 base, and 18 bases lay in between. This CDR3 is CASSPSGPIKSGANVLTF. The CDR3 coding sequence is TGCGCCAGCAGCCCCAGCGGGCCTATAAAGTCTGGGGCCAACGTCCTGACTTTC.